This T cell receptor beta chain was sequenced for a study of T cell responses to AZD1222 COVID-19 vaccine. Some clones are missing from TCRdb's copy, which holds only in-frame ones; the method was immunoSEQ multiplex PCR. This sample has 110,000 to 150,000 clones, with 90% to 95% found just once. In germline, CDR1 is MNHNY, CDR2 SVGAGI (reference sequence). J lost 5 bases, V lost 0 bases, and 4 bases had no gene match. This CDR3 is built from 14 residues. General study findings and limits: Two doses of AZD1222 preceded a rise in Spike-specific TCR breadth and depth.

Comments on this clone: The antigen remains unidentified.

The receptor's source is an adult in good health. Sequences were derived from peripheral blood, sampled on day 0 of AZD1222 vaccination. The chain recombines TRBV6-6 with TRBJ2-7; 7 bases fit TRBD1. The CDR3 DNA reads as TGTGCCAGCAGTTACTCCAGGGGGATCAACGAGCAGTACTTC. It translates to CASSYSRGINEQYF.